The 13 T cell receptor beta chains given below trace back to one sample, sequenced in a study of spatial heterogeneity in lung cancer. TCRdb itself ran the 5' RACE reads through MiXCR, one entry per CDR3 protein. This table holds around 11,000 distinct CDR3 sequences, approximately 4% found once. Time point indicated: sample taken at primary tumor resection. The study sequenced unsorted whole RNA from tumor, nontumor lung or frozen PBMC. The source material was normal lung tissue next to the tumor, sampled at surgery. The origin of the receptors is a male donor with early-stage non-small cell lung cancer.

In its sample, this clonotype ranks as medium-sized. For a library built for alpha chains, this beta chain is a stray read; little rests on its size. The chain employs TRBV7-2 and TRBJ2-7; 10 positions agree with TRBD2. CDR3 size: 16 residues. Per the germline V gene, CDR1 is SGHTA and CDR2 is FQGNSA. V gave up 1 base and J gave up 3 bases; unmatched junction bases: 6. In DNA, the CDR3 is TGTGCCAGCAGCTTAGACGGGACTAGCGTTTTCTACGAGCAGTACTTC. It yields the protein CASSLDGTSVFYEQYF.

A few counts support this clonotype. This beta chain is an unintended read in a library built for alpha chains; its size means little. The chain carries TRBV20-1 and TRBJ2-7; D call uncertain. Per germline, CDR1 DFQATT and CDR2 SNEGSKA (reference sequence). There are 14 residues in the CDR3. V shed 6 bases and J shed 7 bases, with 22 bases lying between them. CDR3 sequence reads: CSASYRAPVREQYF. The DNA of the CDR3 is TGCAGTGCATCATACCGCGCCCCAGTTCGGGAGCAGTACTTC.

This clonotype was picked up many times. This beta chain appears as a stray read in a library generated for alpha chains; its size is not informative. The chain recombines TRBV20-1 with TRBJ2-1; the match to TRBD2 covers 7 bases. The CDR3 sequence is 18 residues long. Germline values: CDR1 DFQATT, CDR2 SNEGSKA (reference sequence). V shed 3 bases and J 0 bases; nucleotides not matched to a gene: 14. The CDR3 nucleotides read TGCAGTGCTAGCCAGGTCACGACTAGCTTCCGCTCCTACAATGAGCAGTTCTTC. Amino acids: CSASQVTTSFRSYNEQFF.

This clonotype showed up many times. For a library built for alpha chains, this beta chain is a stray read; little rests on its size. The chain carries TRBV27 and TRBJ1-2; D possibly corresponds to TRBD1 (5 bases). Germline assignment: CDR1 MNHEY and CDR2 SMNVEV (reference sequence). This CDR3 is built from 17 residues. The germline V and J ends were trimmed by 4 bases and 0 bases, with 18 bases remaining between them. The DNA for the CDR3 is TGTGCCAGCAGTTCGGCAGGGACGTTTCGGGCTAACTATGGCTACACCTTC. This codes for CASSSAGTFRANYGYTF.

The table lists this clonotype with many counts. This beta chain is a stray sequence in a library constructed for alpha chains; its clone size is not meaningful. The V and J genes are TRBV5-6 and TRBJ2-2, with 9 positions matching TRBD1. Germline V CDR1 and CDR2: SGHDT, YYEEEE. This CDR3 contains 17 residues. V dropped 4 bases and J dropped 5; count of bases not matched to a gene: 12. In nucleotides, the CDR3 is TGTGCCAGCAGCCACGAACAGGGGGCTGGAGGAACCGGGGAGCTGTTTTTT. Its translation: CASSHEQGAGGTGELFF. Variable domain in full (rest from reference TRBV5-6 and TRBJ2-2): DAGVTQSPTHLIKTRGQQVTLRCSPKSGHDTVSWYQQALGQGPQFIFQYYEEEERQRGNFPDRFSGHQFPNYSSELNVNALLLGDSALYLCASSHEQGAGGTGELFFGEGSRLTVL.

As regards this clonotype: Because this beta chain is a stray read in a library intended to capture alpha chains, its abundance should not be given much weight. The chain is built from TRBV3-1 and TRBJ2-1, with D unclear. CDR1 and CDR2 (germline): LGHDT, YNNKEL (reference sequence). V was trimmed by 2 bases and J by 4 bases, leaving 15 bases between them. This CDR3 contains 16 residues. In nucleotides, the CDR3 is TGTGCCAGCAGCCAATCTGATAGGGCCCTTTACAATGAGCAGTTCTTC. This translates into CASSQSDRALYNEQFF.

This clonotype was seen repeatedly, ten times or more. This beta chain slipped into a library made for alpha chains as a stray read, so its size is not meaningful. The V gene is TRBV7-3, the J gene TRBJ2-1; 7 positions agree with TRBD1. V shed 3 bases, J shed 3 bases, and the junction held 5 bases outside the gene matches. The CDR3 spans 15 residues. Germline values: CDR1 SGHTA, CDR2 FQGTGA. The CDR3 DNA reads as TGTGCCAGCAGCTTGGGGGACAGCAACTACAATGAGCAGTTCTTC. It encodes CASSLGDSNYNEQFF.

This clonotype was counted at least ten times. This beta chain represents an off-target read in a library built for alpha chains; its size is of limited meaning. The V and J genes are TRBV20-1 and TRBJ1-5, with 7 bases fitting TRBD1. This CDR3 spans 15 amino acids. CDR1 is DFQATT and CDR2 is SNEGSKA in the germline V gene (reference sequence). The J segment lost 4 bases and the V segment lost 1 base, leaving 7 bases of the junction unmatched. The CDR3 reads CSARVSGQVNQPQHF. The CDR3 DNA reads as TGCAGTGCTAGAGTGTCCGGACAGGTTAATCAGCCCCAGCATTTT.

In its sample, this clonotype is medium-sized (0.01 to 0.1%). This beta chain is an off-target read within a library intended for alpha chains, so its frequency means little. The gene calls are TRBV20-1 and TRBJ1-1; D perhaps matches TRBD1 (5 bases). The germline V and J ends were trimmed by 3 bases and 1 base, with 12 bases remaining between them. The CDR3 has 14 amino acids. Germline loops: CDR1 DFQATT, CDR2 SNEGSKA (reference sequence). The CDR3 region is CSASVGAENTEAFF. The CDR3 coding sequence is TGCAGTGCTAGTGTAGGGGCTGAGAACACTGAAGCTTTCTTT.

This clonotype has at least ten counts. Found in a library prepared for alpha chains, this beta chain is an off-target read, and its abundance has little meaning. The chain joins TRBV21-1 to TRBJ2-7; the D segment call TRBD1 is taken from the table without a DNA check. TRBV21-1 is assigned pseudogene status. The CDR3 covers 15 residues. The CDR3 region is CASSLPGQTAYEQYF. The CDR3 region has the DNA TGTGCCAGCAGCCTACCCGGACAGACCGCCTACGAGCAGTACTTC.

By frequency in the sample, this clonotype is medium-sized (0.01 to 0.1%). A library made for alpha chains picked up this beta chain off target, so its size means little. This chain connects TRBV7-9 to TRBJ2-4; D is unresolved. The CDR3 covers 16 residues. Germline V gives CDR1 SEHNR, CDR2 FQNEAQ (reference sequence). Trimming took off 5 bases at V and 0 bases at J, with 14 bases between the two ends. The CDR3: CASSPPGSLAKNIQYF. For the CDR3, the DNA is TGTGCCAGCAGCCCACCGGGCTCCCTAGCCAAAAACATTCAGTACTTC. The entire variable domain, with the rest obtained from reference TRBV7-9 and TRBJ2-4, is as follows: DTGVSQNPRHKITKRGQNVTFRCDPISEHNRLYWYRQTLGQGPEFLTYFQNEAQLEKSRLLSDRFSAERPKGSFSTLEIQRTEQGDSAMYLCASSPPGSLAKNIQYFGAGTRLSVL.

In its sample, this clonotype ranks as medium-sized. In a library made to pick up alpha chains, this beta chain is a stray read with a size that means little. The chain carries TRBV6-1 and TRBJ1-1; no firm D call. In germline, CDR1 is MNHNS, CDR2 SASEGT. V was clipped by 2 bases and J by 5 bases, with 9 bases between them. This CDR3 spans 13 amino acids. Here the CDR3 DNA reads TGTGCCAGCAGTGAAACGACGGAAACTGAAGCTTTCTTT. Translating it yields CASSETTETEAFF.

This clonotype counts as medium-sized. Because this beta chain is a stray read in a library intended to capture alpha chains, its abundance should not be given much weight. The DNA of the CDR3 is TGCAGTGCTAAACTAGCGGCCAATACGCAGTATTTT. This translates into CSAKLAANTQYF. The V and J genes are TRBV20-1 and TRBJ2-3; the match to TRBD2 covers 8 bases. Germline CDR1 and CDR2: DFQATT and SNEGSKA (reference sequence). With V trimmed by 4 bases and J by 7 bases, 4 bases remained unmatched. This CDR3 is 12 amino acids long.